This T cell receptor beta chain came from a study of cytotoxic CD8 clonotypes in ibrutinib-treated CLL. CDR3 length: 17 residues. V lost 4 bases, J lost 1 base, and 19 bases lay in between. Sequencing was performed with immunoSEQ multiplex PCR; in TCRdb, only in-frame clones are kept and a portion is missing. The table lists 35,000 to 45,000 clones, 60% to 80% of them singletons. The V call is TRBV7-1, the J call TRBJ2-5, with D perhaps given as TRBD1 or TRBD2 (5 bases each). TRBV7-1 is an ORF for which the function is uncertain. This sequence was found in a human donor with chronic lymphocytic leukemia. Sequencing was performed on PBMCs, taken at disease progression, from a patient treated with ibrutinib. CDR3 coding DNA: TGTGCCAGCAGCTTCGCTTTGCTAAGGGACGGCCAAGAGACCCAGTACTTC. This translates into CASSFALLRDGQETQYF.